This TCR beta chain is drawn from a study of CD8 T cells in Susac syndrome. Reverse transcription of roughly 0.45 to 1 ug RNA was performed with random hexamers. MiXCR, run by TCRdb on the immunoSEQ multiplex PCR reads, gives a single entry per CDR3 protein. The repertoire consists of some 80,000 distinct CDR3 sequences, with roughly 94% occurring once and the leading ten covering 0.26%. CDR3 length: 16 residues. Trimming pared 1 base from V and 0 bases from J, leaving 10 bases between. The V gene's germline CDR1 is MDHEN and CDR2 SYDVKM. This receptor was identified in a human donor in good health. The specimen sequenced was CD8+ T cells from PBMCs. The chain couples TRBV28 to TRBJ1-5; weak D call: TRBD1 (5 bases). The CDR3 region has the DNA TGTGCCAGCAGTTTATTTGGGGGAAATAGCAATCAGCCCCAGCATTTT. Protein product: CASSLFGGNSNQPQHF.